Here is one T cell receptor (beta chain) with its context. No antigen is known for it. Base-call qualities are not available, and no considerably larger clone is one nucleotide away. In the prospective study, participants were about 18 to 100 years old, resided in about two dozen geographic areas of the United States, and were enrolled through a virtual design. To assign participants to cohorts, the prospective study relied on clinical history that participants themselves reported in a screening survey and a study questionnaire. Recovered participants in ImmuneRACE Cohort 3 were defined as having two consecutive negative NP/OP PCR tests, clearance from a healthcare professional, or resolution of symptoms. In the prospective study, whole blood, serum and a nasopharyngeal or oropharyngeal swab were collected from each participant by mobile phlebotomists. Additional blood draws and questionnaires over an approximately 2-month period could optionally be provided by prospective study participants. Prospective study blood samples were shipped either frozen or at room temperature before DNA extraction.

V is cut by 4 bases and J by 4 bases, and the space between the germline ends is 11 bases. The germline V gene encodes CDR1 SGDLS and CDR2 YYNGEE. The cysteine opens and the phenylalanine closes a CDR3 of 13 amino acids. The CDR3 DNA has 39 bases and is translated from base 1. The immunoSEQ Assay, a bias-controlled multiplex PCR, was used to amplify TCRbeta CDR3 regions from genomic DNA. As for the authors' bioinformatics: The number of nucleated cells in each sample was estimated from the amplification of reference gene primers within the assay. To quantify the absolute abundance of each unique TCRbeta CDR3 rearrangement, sequence reads were collapsed and filtered. For each sample, productive Simpson clonality was calculated as the square root of Simpson's diversity index over productive rearrangements. Entries here come from immuneACCESS through TCRdb and include only in-frame sequences with V and J called. Some clones fail to appear in such tables; in the studies checked, an unresolved V gene covers under half of the shortfall, and the cause of the remainder is unknown. The DNA gave D and trimming, while V, J and clone size come from that table. The sample contains around 370,000 clones, around nine tenths of them found a single time. The ten largest clones represent roughly 1.2% of the sample.

The record originates from a study of blood T cell repertoires in COVID-19 (dated by TCRdb to the early 2020s). Regarding the study in general: Collaborator samples came from the United States, Italy and Spain and covered acute and convalescent phases of COVID-19. The prospective study material was composed of cDNA or gDNA derived from T cells, B-cell-depleted T cells, or PBMCs. Deeply sampled blood TCRbeta repertoires from subjects exposed to, actively infected with, or recovered from COVID-19 were included in the dataset. The repertoires were released in a freely available public database intended as a resource for research on the immune response to SARS-CoV-2. Samples were obtained from the ongoing ImmuneRACE study (first 160 participants) and from 950 to 1,500 subjects provided by 6 global collaborators. A de-identified subject ID, COVID-19 status, age in years and sex were almost always included in the sample metadata. Where HLA class I and class II types were available, the types were taken from metadata supplied by the sample provider, not from assay-based typing. On the study overall, not on this receptor specifically: The quantity of clinical and demographic metadata differed by source and by participant and was supplied without curation.

The receptor's source is a woman under 30 who had recovered from COVID-19. The rearranged chain carries TRBV9 and TRBJ2-5, with no confident D gene call. Sequencing input: PBMCs or T cells enriched from blood (not recorded which). The DNA sequence is TGTGCCAGCAGCCCACAGATCCGAGAGACCCAGTACTTC. Protein translation: CASSPQIRETQYF. Reference TRBV9 and TRBJ2-5 proteins supply the regions before and after the CDR3; the full variable domain is: DSGVTQTPKHLITATGQRVTLRCSPRSGDLSVYWYQQSLDQGLQFLIQYYNGEERAKGNILERFSAQQFPDLHSELNLSSLELGDSALYFCASSPQIRETQYFGPGTRLLVL.